Below are 30 T cell receptor beta chains sequenced from a single sample in a study of T cells in Graves' hyperthyroidism and ophthalmopathy. There were TCR beta CDR3 regions amplified from RNA transcripts. In the first-round RT-PCR of the TCR CDR3, the HTBI primer set was used. Each CDR3 protein is one row after TCRdb ran MiXCR on the multiplex PCR reads. The repertoire holds a few hundred thousand distinct CDR3 sequences, with about 20% as singletons. Sequencing was done on a sample of blood. These receptors were collected from a man in his late teens or twenties with Graves' hyperthyroidism.

This clonotype was seen repeatedly, ten times or more. The chain joins TRBV11-2 to TRBJ2-2; 7 positions agree with TRBD2. The V gene's germline CDR1 is SGHAT and CDR2 FQNNGV. This CDR3 region has 17 residues. With V trimmed by 5 bases and J by 2 bases, 11 bases remained unmatched. The CDR3 region is CASSKTPGLRNTGELFF. The CDR3 DNA follows: TGTGCCAGCAGCAAAACGCCGGGACTAAGAAACACCGGGGAGCTGTTTTTT.

With respect to this clonotype: Germline is not matched at one junction end, which may reflect a read error. The chain combines TRBV5-1 with TRBJ2-5, with 14 bases fitting TRBD2. The CDR3 has 16 amino acids. Germline lookup yields CDR1 SGHRS and CDR2 YFSETQ. In DNA form, the CDR3 reads TGCGCCACCAGCTTAGCGGGACTAGCGGGGGACGAGACCCAGTACTTC. The encoded protein is CATSLAGLAGDETQYF.

In its sample, this clonotype was seen once. V usage is TRBV11-2 and J usage is TRBJ2-7; the D gene is possibly TRBD1 (6 bases). Trimming took 3 bases from V and 2 from J, leaving 23 bases between them. The CDR3 has 18 residues. CDR1 is SGHAT and CDR2 is FQNNGV in the germline V gene. The CDR3 coding sequence is TGTGCCAGCAGCTTCCCCGCCCAGGGGCCGGACCCCACCTACGAGCAGTACTTC. It specifies CASSFPAQGPDPTYEQYF. Complete variable domain (other parts from reference TRBV11-2 and TRBJ2-7): EAGVAQSPRYKIIEKRQSVAFWCNPISGHATLYWYQQILGQGPKLLIQFQNNGVVDDSQLPKDRFSAERLKGVDSTLKIQPAKLEDSAVYLCASSFPAQGPDPTYEQYFGPGTRLTVT.

This clonotype has a count of ten or more. The genes are TRBV12-3 or TRBV12-4 and TRBJ2-5, with 12 bases that match TRBD2. Trimming took 3 bases from V and 1 from J; bases not matched to a gene: 3. There are 16 residues in the CDR3. The chain's CDR3 is CASSFGLAGLQETQYF. In nucleotides, the CDR3 is TGTGCCAGCAGTTTTGGACTAGCGGGGCTCCAAGAGACCCAGTACTTC.

The chain has TRBV4-1 and TRBJ2-5; D is undetermined. The length of the CDR3 is 15 residues. Looked up from germline, CDR1 is MGHRA and CDR2 is YSYEKL. The germline V and J ends were trimmed by 1 base and 5 bases, with 14 bases remaining between them. The CDR3 reads CASSQALSPMETQYF. The CDR3 coding sequence is TGCGCCAGCAGCCAAGCATTGTCACCCATGGAGACCCAGTACTTC.

Regarding this clonotype: A read error may explain this, as a much larger clone is one base away. The chain recombines TRBV27 with TRBJ2-7, with 8 positions matching TRBD2. Germline V CDR1 and CDR2: MNHEY, SMNVEV (reference sequence). CDR3 size: 14 residues. The CDR3 bases are TGTGCCAGCAGTTTGCGGGGGGAGTGGAACGAGCAGTGCTTC. Translation gives CASSLRGEWNEQCF.

Worth noting for this clonotype: A single base separates this from a much larger clone, so it may be a read error. The chain combines TRBV25-1 with TRBJ1-3, with D perhaps matching TRBD1 (5 bases). Germline CDR1 and CDR2: MGHDK and SYGVNS. The CDR3 sequence is 15 residues long. In DNA form, the CDR3 reads TGTACCAGCAGTGAATCGGACACCTCTGGAAACACCATATATTTT. Its protein product is CTSSESDTSGNTIYF.

The chain couples TRBV7-9 to TRBJ2-7; D unresolved. Between the trimmed V and J ends, which lost 3 bases and 2 bases, there was a span of 8 bases. The CDR3 is 13 amino acids. Germline V gene sequence: CDR1 SEHNR, CDR2 FQNEAQ (reference sequence). The CDR3 DNA sequence: TGTGCCAGCAGCTTTCAGGCGACCTACGAGCAGTACTTC. It yields the protein CASSFQATYEQYF.

This clonotype was counted many times. V gene TRBV10-3 combines with J gene TRBJ1-5; D uncertain. With 0 bases removed from V and 5 bases from J, the gap between germline ends came to 17 bases. The CDR3 runs 17 residues. Germline CDR1 is ENHRY and CDR2 is SYGVKD. The CDR3 sequence is CAISESLAWRDDQPQHF. CDR3 bases: TGTGCCATCAGTGAGTCCCTGGCGTGGAGAGACGATCAGCCCCAGCATTTT.

This clonotype was counted a few times. The rearrangement uses TRBV6-5 and TRBJ1-6; D unclear. CDR3 size: 13 residues. V lost 2 bases and J 12 bases, leaving 11 bases between the germline ends. The germline V gene has CDR1 MNHEY and CDR2 SVGAGI. CDR3 protein: CASSYGPEGPLHF. CDR3 bases: TGTGCCAGCAGTTACGGCCCGGAGGGACCCCTCCACTTT.

This clonotype was seen a handful of times. The rearrangement links TRBV11-2 to TRBJ1-6; 7 bases map to TRBD1. Germline V gene sequence: CDR1 SGHAT, CDR2 FQNNGV. The J segment lost 10 bases and the V segment lost 5 bases, leaving 11 bases of the junction unmatched. This CDR3 is built from 15 residues. The CDR3 here is CASSPGGGSGSPLHF. The CDR3 DNA is TGTGCCAGCAGCCCAGGGGGGGGATCGGGCTCACCCCTCCACTTT.

This clonotype was recorded many times. The CDR3 loop is CASSIGTLNTEAFF. The CDR3 region has the DNA TGTGCCAGTAGTATCGGGACACTCAACACTGAAGCTTTCTTT. The chain employs TRBV19 and TRBJ1-1; TRBD1 is a possible D gene (6 bases). V lost 3 bases, J lost 2 bases, and 10 bases lay in between. CDR1 is LNHDA, CDR2 SQIVND, per germline (reference sequence). The CDR3 loop spans 14 amino acids. Looking up the rest from reference TRBV19 and TRBJ1-1 gives the full variable domain: DGGITQSPKYLFRKEGQNVTLSCEQNLNHDAMYWYRQDPGQGLRLIYYSQIVNDFQKGDIAEGYSVSREKKESFPLTVTSAQKNPTAFYLCASSIGTLNTEAFFGQGTRLTVV.

The V call is TRBV7-2, the J call TRBJ2-2; a possible D gene is TRBD2 (6 bases). Germline V lookup: CDR1 SGHTA, CDR2 FQGNSA. The V and J ends lost 5 bases and 6 bases respectively, with 16 bases between them. The CDR3 is 15 residues long. Written as DNA, the CDR3 is TGTGCCAGCAGCCCACGGACTGGAGGGGCCGGGGAGCTGTTTTTT. As protein: CASSPRTGGAGELFF.

This clonotype was seen repeatedly, ten times or more. The chain has TRBV11-2 and TRBJ2-5; possibly TRBD1 for D (6 bases). The CDR3 runs to 13 residues. V was trimmed by 5 bases and J by 3 bases, leaving 10 bases between them. CDR1 is SGHAT and CDR2 is FQNNGV in the germline V gene. The CDR3 sequence is CASSAGTKETQYF. Written as DNA, the CDR3 is TGTGCCAGCAGCGCCGGGACAAAAGAGACCCAGTACTTC.

This chain's CDR3 is CASSGLALIDTDTQYF. The CDR3, as DNA: TGTGCCAGCAGTGGACTAGCCCTTATAGACACAGATACGCAGTATTTT. The chain employs TRBV6-4 and TRBJ2-3; 7 nucleotides agree with TRBD2. This CDR3 spans 16 amino acids. The J segment lost 2 bases and the V segment lost 4 bases, leaving 9 bases of the junction unmatched. The germline V gene encodes CDR1 MRHNA and CDR2 SNTAGT.

This clonotype appeared many times. This chain joins TRBV5-4 and TRBJ2-6, with TRBD1 identical over 8 bases. J lost 1 base, V lost 1 base, and 13 bases had no gene match. The CDR3 is 20 amino acids. CDR1 is SGHNT, CDR2 YYREEE, per germline (reference sequence). DNA for the CDR3: TGTGCCAGCAGCTTGACAGGGGGTCAAACCGTTCTATCTGGGGCCAACGTCCTGACTTTC. Its translation: CASSLTGGQTVLSGANVLTF.

This clonotype was observed many times. The CDR3 does not close with the conserved phenylalanine or tryptophan, likely indicating a read error. The chain recombines TRBV6-2 or TRBV6-3 with TRBJ1-5; no reliable D call. Germline values: CDR1 MNHEY, CDR2 SVGEGT. There are 15 residues in the CDR3. Trimming shortened V by 7 bases and J by 7 bases, and 20 bases separated the two germline ends. The CDR3 reads CASNSAGSFTQPQHL. The CDR3, as DNA: TGTGCCAGCAATTCCGCCGGGTCGTTCACCCAGCCCCAGCATCTT.

The genes are TRBV28 and TRBJ1-1; tentatively, D is TRBD1 (6 bases). The germline CDR1 and CDR2 sequences are MDHEN and SYDVKM. Trimming left V 5 bases short and J 5 bases short, with 18 bases between. The CDR3 contains 15 residues. The CDR3 sequence is CASSTSQGSTTEAFF. The DNA of the CDR3 is TGTGCCAGCAGTACCTCACAGGGAAGTACTACTGAAGCTTTCTTT. The whole variable domain, filled in from reference TRBV28 and TRBJ1-1, reads DVKVTQSSRYLVKRTGEKVFLECVQDMDHENMFWYRQDPGLGLRLIYFSYDVKMKEKGDIPEGYSVSREKKERFSLILESASTNQTSMYLCASSTSQGSTTEAFFGQGTRLTVV.

V gene TRBV20-1 combines with J gene TRBJ2-7, with TRBD2 as a possible D gene (6 bases). The V end lost 7 bases, the J end lost 2 bases, and 6 bases lay between the germline ends. The CDR3 totals 10 residues. CDR1 and CDR2 from the germline V gene are DFQATT and SNEGSKA (reference sequence). CDR3 amino acids: CSGGAYEQYF. The CDR3 DNA reads TGCAGTGGCGGGGCCTACGAGCAGTACTTC.

The chain combines TRBV12-3 or TRBV12-4 with TRBJ2-5, with 9 bases lining up with TRBD1. J was trimmed by 4 bases and V by 6 bases; bases with no gene match: 12. The CDR3 is 16 residues long. CDR3 in amino acids: CASRSDTGGDSETQYF. DNA of the CDR3: TGTGCCAGCAGATCCGATACAGGGGGCGATTCAGAGACCCAGTACTTC.

The chain is built from TRBV20-1 and TRBJ1-5; D perhaps matches TRBD1 (6 bases). This CDR3 region has 13 residues. Germline-derived CDR1 and CDR2 are DFQATT and SNEGSKA (reference sequence). V lost 6 bases to trimming and J lost 6 bases, with 15 bases between them. The CDR3 DNA sequence: TGCAGTGCCCGTGGGGGGGCTACTCAGCCCCAGCATTTT. Translating it yields CSARGGATQPQHF.

This clonotype was seen repeatedly, ten times or more. The chain uses TRBV7-3 and TRBJ2-7, with D hard to call. Trimming took off 4 bases at V and 7 bases at J, with 11 bases between the two ends. The CDR3 length is 12 residues. Per the germline V gene, CDR1 is SGHTA and CDR2 is FQGTGA. The CDR3 nucleotides are TGTGCCAGCAGCTCCAACGGTAGGGAGCAGTACTTC. This translates into CASSSNGREQYF.

This clonotype was seen repeatedly, ten times or more. The CDR3 protein is CASSPTRQGDIGYTF. The CDR3 nucleotides are TGTGCCAGCTCACCAACGCGGCAGGGAGATATTGGCTACACCTTC. The chain joins TRBV18 to TRBJ1-2, with D tentatively TRBD1 (5 bases). Germline V gives CDR1 KGHSH, CDR2 LQKENI. The ends were cut back, 2 bases at V and 7 bases at J, with 17 bases in the middle. CDR3 size: 15 residues.

This clonotype was seen ten or more times. The V gene is TRBV5-1, the J gene TRBJ1-1, with 7 bases lining up with TRBD1. The CDR3 spans 14 residues. The V gene's germline CDR1 is SGHRS and CDR2 YFSETQ. V lost 4 bases to trimming and J lost 1 base; unmatched junction nucleotides: 4. The CDR3 sequence: CASSPGQRNTEAFF. The DNA for the CDR3 is TGCGCCAGCAGCCCGGGACAGAGGAACACTGAAGCTTTCTTT. Variable domain in full (rest from reference TRBV5-1 and TRBJ1-1): KAGVTQTPRYLIKTRGQQVTLSCSPISGHRSVSWYQQTPGQGLQFLFEYFSETQRNKGNFPGRFSGRQFSNSRSEMNVSTLELGDSALYLCASSPGQRNTEAFFGQGTRLTVV.

This sequence joins TRBV19 and TRBJ1-1; 7 bases are shared with TRBD1. V trimming: 6 bases; J trimming: 3 bases; junction bases outside the gene matches: 4. The CDR3 consists of 13 residues. CDR1 LNHDA and CDR2 SQIVND come from the germline V gene (reference sequence). The CDR3 loop reads CASRRGPDTEAFF. The CDR3 bases are TGTGCCAGTAGGAGGGGGCCGGACACTGAAGCTTTCTTT.

For this clonotype: A clone one base away is much larger, so this may be a read error. Since the CDR3 does not end with the conserved phenylalanine or tryptophan, this likely comes from a read error. V is TRBV4-1 and J is TRBJ1-1, with D uncertain. V gave up 0 bases and J gave up 2 bases, with 7 bases separating them. Germline CDR1 reads MGHRA; CDR2 reads YSYEKL. This CDR3 region has 14 residues. CDR3 nucleotides: TGCGCCAGCAGCCAAGAGTTCTCAAACACTGAAGCTTTCTAT. It codes for CASSQEFSNTEAFY.

This clonotype was recorded many times. V is TRBV28 and J is TRBJ2-7; no clear D. Germline V gene data show CDR1 as MDHEN and CDR2 as SYDVKM. The CDR3 covers 12 residues. The V end lost 3 bases, the J end lost 4 bases, and 7 bases lay between the germline ends. The CDR3 coding sequence is TGTGCCAGCAGTTTCGATTGGTACGAGCAGTACTTC. Translating gives CASSFDWYEQYF.

This clonotype has ten or more counts. The chain uses TRBV9 and TRBJ1-1; no definite D call. V lost 0 bases and J lost 4, with 16 bases in between. The germline V gene encodes CDR1 SGDLS and CDR2 YYNGEE. CDR3 length: 16 residues. CDR3 protein: CASSVEASPWGTEAFF. CDR3 bases: TGTGCCAGCAGCGTAGAGGCCTCCCCGTGGGGCACTGAAGCTTTCTTT. Full variable domain (rest looked up from reference TRBV9 and TRBJ1-1): DSGVTQTPKHLITATGQRVTLRCSPRSGDLSVYWYQQSLDQGLQFLIQYYNGEERAKGNILERFSAQQFPDLHSELNLSSLELGDSALYFCASSVEASPWGTEAFFGQGTRLTVV.

This clonotype was counted many times. V usage is TRBV12-3 or TRBV12-4 and J usage is TRBJ1-1; D is undetermined. V lost 5 bases and J 1 base, leaving 17 bases between the germline ends. The CDR3 is 16 amino acids. Written as DNA, the CDR3 is TGTGCCAGCAGTCTAAGTATCTCTGCCTGGAACACTGAAGCTTTCTTT. Its protein is CASSLSISAWNTEAFF.

There are many counts of this clonotype. The chain recombines TRBV6-1 with TRBJ1-6; D is possibly TRBD1 (5 bases). Germline loops: CDR1 MNHNS, CDR2 SASEGT. V gave up 6 bases and J gave up 0 bases, with 12 bases separating them. The CDR3 has 16 residues. In nucleotides, the CDR3 is TGTGCCAGCAGCCGGGGGACGAGCTCCTATAATTCACCCCTCCACTTT. Protein: CASSRGTSSYNSPLHF.